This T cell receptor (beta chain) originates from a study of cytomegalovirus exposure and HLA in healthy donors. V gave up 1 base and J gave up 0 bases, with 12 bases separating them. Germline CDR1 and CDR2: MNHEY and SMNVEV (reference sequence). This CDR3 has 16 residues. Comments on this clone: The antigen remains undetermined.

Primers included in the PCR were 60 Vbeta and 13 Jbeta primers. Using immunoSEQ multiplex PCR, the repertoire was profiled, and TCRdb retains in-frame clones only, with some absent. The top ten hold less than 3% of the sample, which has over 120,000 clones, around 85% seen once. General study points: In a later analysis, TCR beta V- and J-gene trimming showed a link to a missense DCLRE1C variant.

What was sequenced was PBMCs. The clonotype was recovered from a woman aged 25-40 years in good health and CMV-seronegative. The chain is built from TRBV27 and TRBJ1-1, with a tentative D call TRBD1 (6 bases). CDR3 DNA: TGTGCCAGCAGTTTATTGGCAGGGGTCATGAACACTGAAGCTTTCTTT. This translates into CASSLLAGVMNTEAFF.